The 31 T cell receptor beta chains reported below all come from one sample, sequenced in a study of metastatic and nonmetastatic thyroid tumors. TCRdb re-called clones via MiXCR from the PCR reads. Of about 25,000 clones in the sample, 22% are singletons; the top ten hold just over 7.5%. Prior to thyroid surgery, none of the patients had received any treatment. Sequenced input: blood. These receptors came from a female donor with papillary thyroid cancer or a benign thyroid nodule (not recorded which). Some clones in this sample may be carry-over from other donors' samples.

This clone was counted many times. V and J are TRBV10-3 and TRBJ2-1; D gene uncertain. The germline V gene has CDR1 ENHRY and CDR2 SYGVKD. The CDR3 loop spans 14 amino acids. V was trimmed by 7 bases and J by 5 bases, leaving 15 bases between them. The CDR3 loop is CAIKRSDANNEQFF. As DNA, the CDR3 is TGTGCCATCAAGAGGAGCGACGCTAACAATGAGCAGTTCTTC.

In its sample, this clone is medium-sized. The chain employs TRBV4-1 and TRBJ1-3; D ambiguous. CDR1 and CDR2 (germline): MGHRA, YSYEKL. V was trimmed by 3 bases and J by 4 bases, leaving 7 bases between them. The CDR3 length is 13 residues. CDR3 in DNA: TGCGCCAGCAGCCAGGGCGAAGGAAACACCATATATTTT. Translated: CASSQGEGNTIYF.

The gene calls are TRBV6-4 and TRBJ2-1, with TRBD2 matching over 9 bases. V dropped 3 bases and J dropped 7; count of bases not matched to a gene: 16. Germline CDR1 is MRHNA and CDR2 is SNTAGT. This CDR3 spans 18 amino acids. This CDR3 is CASSENSLRATSGNEQFF. The CDR3 DNA is TGTGCCAGCAGTGAAAACAGCCTCCGGGCAACTAGCGGGAATGAGCAGTTCTTC.

Ten or more counts support this clone. Germline is not matched at one junction end, which may reflect a read error. Other DNA sequences from this sample encode an identical CDR3 as well. The gene calls are TRBV7-6 and TRBJ2-1; 7 bases are a match to TRBD2. The CDR3 length is 16 residues. Germline V gene sequence: CDR1 SGHVS, CDR2 FNYEAQ. CDR3 bases: TGTGCCAGCAGCTTATTTGGGCCGGGAGGTGACAACGAGCAGTTCTTC. Amino acid sequence: CASSLFGPGGDNEQFF.

This clone was detected ten times or more. This chain uses TRBV5-6 with TRBJ2-1; 12 bases match TRBD1. With V trimmed by 4 bases and J by 4 bases, 6 bases remained unmatched. The V gene's germline CDR1 is SGHDT and CDR2 YYEEEE. CDR3 length: 16 residues. The CDR3: CASSTRDRGRYNEQFF. The DNA of the CDR3 is TGTGCCAGCAGCACCCGGGACAGGGGGCGATACAATGAGCAGTTCTTC.

This clone was observed at least ten times. The chain has TRBV11-2 and TRBJ2-6; D call uncertain. Deletions cut 1 base from V and 0 bases from J, with 10 bases between. CDR3 length: 17 amino acids. Germline CDR1 is SGHAT and CDR2 is FQNNGV. The CDR3 reads CASSLGKGASGANVLTF. CDR3 nucleotide sequence: TGTGCCAGCAGCTTAGGAAAGGGCGCCTCTGGGGCCAACGTCCTGACTTTC.

The rearrangement uses TRBV2 and TRBJ2-7; no clear D gene. This CDR3 is 14 amino acids long. Germline CDR1 and CDR2: SNHLY and FYNNEI. V lost 3 bases, J lost 1 base, and 10 bases lay in between. The CDR3 bases are TGTGCCAGCAGTGAGGGCAGAAGGTCCTACGAGCAGTACTTC. The encoded protein is CASSEGRRSYEQYF.

CDR3 in DNA: TGTGCCAGCAGTTTACAGGTGTTGCAGTACTTC. Translation: CASSLQVLQYF. The chain employs TRBV28 and TRBJ2-7; D unclear. V was clipped by 2 bases and J by 9 bases, with 8 bases between them. The CDR3 contains 11 residues. Germline V gene lookup returns CDR1 MDHEN and CDR2 SYDVKM.

In its sample, this clone was seen many times. The chain combines TRBV20-1 with TRBJ1-1; D remains ambiguous. V lost 5 bases, J lost 5 bases, and 12 bases lay in between. Per germline, CDR1 DFQATT and CDR2 SNEGSKA (reference sequence). This CDR3 has 12 amino acids. CDR3 sequence reads: CSAPTGWTEAFF. CDR3 sequence (DNA): TGCAGTGCTCCCACGGGATGGACTGAAGCTTTCTTT.

Ten or more counts support this clone. The chain couples TRBV4-2 to TRBJ1-2, with 7 bases identical to TRBD1. Losses at the gene ends were 0 bases for V and 5 bases for J; bases not matched to a gene: 6. The germline gives CDR1 LGHNA, CDR2 YNFKEQ. The length of the CDR3 is 15 residues. DNA for the CDR3: TGTGCCAGCAGCCAAGAAAAGGCAGGGGGATATGGCTACACCTTC. Amino acid sequence: CASSQEKAGGYGYTF.

The rearrangement uses TRBV10-1 and TRBJ2-2; 9 nucleotides match TRBD1. This CDR3 has 16 amino acids. Germline V CDR1 and CDR2: WNHNN, SYGVQD (reference sequence). With V trimmed by 3 bases and J by 6 bases, 8 bases remained unmatched. The CDR3: CASSDPGQGNSGELFF. CDR3 nucleotide sequence: TGCGCCAGCAGTGACCCTGGACAGGGGAATTCCGGGGAGCTGTTTTTT.

This clone rates as medium-sized. The rearrangement uses TRBV6-5 and TRBJ1-1; D not resolved. V was shortened by 2 bases and J by 0 bases, with 4 bases between the two germline ends. Looked up from germline, CDR1 is MNHEY and CDR2 is SVGAGI. This CDR3 is 13 amino acids long. The CDR3 region has the DNA TGTGCCAGCAGTTACAGCGTGAACACTGAAGCTTTCTTT. It codes for CASSYSVNTEAFF.

In regard to this clone: At one boundary the junction diverges from the germline segment, which might be a read error. The chain combines TRBV7-8 with TRBJ1-3; D remains ambiguous. The CDR3 covers 15 residues. Germline V CDR1 and CDR2: SGHVS, FQNEAQ. Here the CDR3 reads CASSLEAGSANTIYF. The CDR3, as DNA: TGTGCCAGCAGCTTAGAGGCAGGTTCTGCAAACACCATATATTTT.

Concerning this clone: One junction end does not reproduce the germline sequence, and a read error may be involved. This chain connects TRBV12-3 or TRBV12-4 to TRBJ2-2, with TRBD1 identical over 11 bases. The CDR3 length is 16 residues. CDR3 sequence (DNA): TGTGCCAGCAGTTTTTCCGGGACAGGGGGTGGCGGGGGGCTGCTTTTT. It specifies CASSFSGTGGGGGLLF.

As for this clone: One junction end disagrees with the germline gene, perhaps due to a read error. The chain recombines TRBV9 with TRBJ2-3; weak D call: TRBD1 (6 bases). This CDR3 has 12 residues. CDR1 is SGDLS and CDR2 is YYNGEE in the germline V gene. As DNA, the CDR3 is TGTGCCTCGCTGGGGGCCACAGATACGGAGTATTTT. Amino acids: CASLGATDTEYF.

With respect to this clone: At one end the junction does not follow the germline gene, possibly because of a read error. The V gene is TRBV27, the J gene TRBJ2-1, with D perhaps matching TRBD1 or TRBD2 (5 bases each). The length of the CDR3 is 15 residues. From germline, CDR1 is MNHEY and CDR2 SMNVEV (reference sequence). The CDR3 is CANSLGTGTGNEQFF. The CDR3 DNA sequence: TGTGCCAACAGTCTTGGTACAGGAACGGGAAATGAGCAGTTCTTC.

The rearrangement links TRBV18 to TRBJ2-1, with D perhaps TRBD1 or TRBD2 (5 bases each). The CDR3 totals 14 residues. The V and J ends lost 8 bases and 5 bases respectively, with 16 bases between them. Germline assignment: CDR1 KGHSH and CDR2 LQKENI. The CDR3 DNA reads TGTGCCAGCAGCCCGGTGGGGGAACACAATGAGCAGTTCTTC. Translation: CASSPVGEHNEQFF.

This clone was counted a few times. Additional DNA sequences in this sample encode the identical CDR3. The chain uses TRBV14 and TRBJ1-1; no definite D call. The CDR3 spans 13 residues. The germline gives CDR1 SGHDN, CDR2 FVKESK. V lost 5 bases, J lost 5 bases, and 12 bases lay in between. CDR3 nucleotides: TGTGCCAGCAGCGCCTACAGAAAAACTGAAGCTTTCTTT. Translation gives CASSAYRKTEAFF.

A note on this clone: The CDR3 does not close with the conserved phenylalanine or tryptophan, likely indicating a read error. The chain links TRBV6-1 to TRBJ2-7; TRBD1 matches 8 bases. Germline CDR1 is MNHNS and CDR2 is SASEGT. This CDR3 has 14 residues. V shed 4 bases and J 2 bases; nucleotides not matched to a gene: 4. Here the CDR3 DNA reads TGTGCCAGCAGTGTCGGACAGGGTCCCTACGAGCAGTACTCC. Translation gives CASSVGQGPYEQYS.

V gene TRBV18 combines with J gene TRBJ2-7; 10 bases match TRBD2. Germline CDR1 KGHSH, CDR2 LQKENI. The V gene end was trimmed by 3 bases and the J gene end by 1 base; junction bases not matched to a gene: 0. CDR3 length: 14 residues. Written as DNA, the CDR3 is TGTGCCAGCTCACCGGGACTAGCGTCCTACGAGCAGTACTTC. As protein: CASSPGLASYEQYF.

This clone appeared a few times. The chain uses TRBV9 and TRBJ2-1; 9 bases align to TRBD2. The CDR3 runs 15 residues. With 0 bases clipped from V and 6 bases from J, the junction kept 4 bases outside the gene matches. Per germline, CDR1 SGDLS and CDR2 YYNGEE. The CDR3: CASSVGGLAINEQFF. The CDR3 DNA reads TGTGCCAGCAGCGTAGGGGGACTAGCAATCAATGAGCAGTTCTTC.

This rearrangement joins TRBV20-1 to TRBJ2-3; D not certain. Per germline, CDR1 DFQATT and CDR2 SNEGSKA (reference sequence). The CDR3 sequence is 14 residues long. V lost 7 bases, J lost 5 bases, and 19 bases lay in between. The CDR3 DNA follows: TGCAGTGTTCCGCCGTGTCTGGTGAGAGATACGCAGTATTTT. It yields the protein CSVPPCLVRDTQYF.

This clone turned up a few times. The V gene is TRBV5-6, the J gene TRBJ2-6, with a tentative D call TRBD2 (5 bases). The CDR3 runs 16 residues. CDR1 and CDR2 (germline): SGHDT, YYEEEE. With 1 base removed from V and 5 bases from J, the gap between germline ends came to 13 bases. The CDR3 DNA reads TGTGCCAGCAGCTTGAGGACCCGGGGTAGGGCCAACGTCCTGACTTTC. Translating it yields CASSLRTRGRANVLTF.

This clone has at least ten counts. The chain joins TRBV15 to TRBJ2-3, with TRBD1 as a possible D gene (7 bases). The CDR3 loop spans 15 amino acids. Trimming took off 6 bases at V and 4 bases at J, with 17 bases between the two ends. Germline CDR1 reads LNHNV; CDR2 reads YYDKDF (reference sequence). The CDR3 DNA reads TGTGCCACCAGTCGGGAGACTACAGGGGCAGATACGCAGTATTTT. Protein product: CATSRETTGADTQYF. Using reference TRBV15 and TRBJ2-3 for the parts outside the CDR3, the full variable domain is DAMVIQNPRYQVTQFGKPVTLSCSQTLNHNVMYWYQQKSSQAPKLLFHYYDKDFNNEADTPDNFQSRRPNTSFCFLDIRSPGLGDTAMYLCATSRETTGADTQYFGPGTRLTVL.

The chain couples TRBV7-2 to TRBJ1-2; 10 bases line up with TRBD1. Unmatched junction bases numbered 8, after V lost 5 bases and J lost 5 bases. This CDR3 region has 15 residues. Germline V gene data show CDR1 as SGHTA and CDR2 as FQGNSA. In nucleotides, the CDR3 is TGTGCCAGCAGCCCCTGGACAGGGGGGCAGTATGGCTACACCTTC. Translation: CASSPWTGGQYGYTF.

This clone came up many times. The V call is TRBV12-3 or TRBV12-4, the J call TRBJ2-5; D gene ambiguous. The V gene lost 3 bases and the J gene lost 5 bases, with 16 bases spanning the gap. The CDR3 length is 15 residues. The CDR3 sequence is CASSLSGLQLETQYF. For the CDR3, the DNA is TGTGCCAGCAGTTTGAGTGGGCTCCAGTTGGAGACCCAGTACTTC.

This clone showed up many times. The chain joins TRBV20-1 to TRBJ2-7, with D tentatively TRBD1 or TRBD2 (5 bases each). The CDR3 is 14 amino acids. V was trimmed by 0 bases and J by 7 bases, leaving 16 bases between them. Germline CDR1 and CDR2: DFQATT and SNEGSKA (reference sequence). This CDR3 is CSARDPAGSWEQYF. The CDR3 DNA reads as TGCAGTGCTAGAGATCCGGCAGGGAGTTGGGAGCAGTACTTC.

This clone qualifies as medium-sized (0.01 to 0.1%). The identical CDR3 is also encoded by other nucleotide sequences in the sample. The rearrangement links TRBV6-1 to TRBJ2-7, with a weak D call TRBD2 (7 bases). This CDR3 is 12 amino acids long. The germline CDR1 and CDR2 sequences are MNHNS and SASEGT. Trimming took 11 bases from V and 2 from J, leaving 13 bases between them. The CDR3 spells CAGGAGAYEQYF. DNA of the CDR3: TGTGCCGGGGGGGCAGGGGCCTACGAGCAGTACTTC.

By proportion, this clone is medium-sized. The V gene is TRBV20-1, the J gene TRBJ2-7; no definite D call. Germline CDR1 is DFQATT and CDR2 is SNEGSKA (reference sequence). The CDR3 has 12 residues. Between the trimmed V and J ends, which lost 5 bases and 1 base, there was a span of 9 bases. DNA of the CDR3: TGCAGTGCTGACCTCCCTTCCTACGAGCAGTACTTC. It is translated as CSADLPSYEQYF.

The rearrangement links TRBV7-3 to TRBJ2-2; TRBD1 or TRBD2 may be the D gene (5 bases each). The CDR3 totals 14 residues. Germline CDR1 SGHTA, CDR2 FQGTGA. V lost 4 bases to trimming and J lost 3 bases, with 9 bases between them. The DNA of the CDR3 is TGTGCCAGCAGCTCGGGACGGCACACCGGGGAGCTGTTTTTT. Translation gives CASSSGRHTGELFF. Combining the CDR3 with reference TRBV7-3 and TRBJ2-2 gives the whole variable domain GAGVSQTPSNKVTEKGKYVELRCDPISGHTALYWYRQSLGQGPEFLIYFQGTGAADDSGLPNDRFFAVRPEGSVSTLKIQRTERGDSAVYLCASSSGRHTGELFFGEGSRLTVL.

V usage is TRBV30 and J usage is TRBJ2-7, with a tentative D call TRBD2 (7 bases). V lost 6 bases and J 0 bases, leaving 15 bases between the germline ends. This CDR3 is 14 amino acids long. The germline CDR1 and CDR2 sequences are GTSNPN and SVGIG (reference sequence). CDR3 residues: CACNRGADSYEQYF. In nucleotides, the CDR3 is TGTGCCTGCAACCGGGGGGCAGACTCCTACGAGCAGTACTTC.